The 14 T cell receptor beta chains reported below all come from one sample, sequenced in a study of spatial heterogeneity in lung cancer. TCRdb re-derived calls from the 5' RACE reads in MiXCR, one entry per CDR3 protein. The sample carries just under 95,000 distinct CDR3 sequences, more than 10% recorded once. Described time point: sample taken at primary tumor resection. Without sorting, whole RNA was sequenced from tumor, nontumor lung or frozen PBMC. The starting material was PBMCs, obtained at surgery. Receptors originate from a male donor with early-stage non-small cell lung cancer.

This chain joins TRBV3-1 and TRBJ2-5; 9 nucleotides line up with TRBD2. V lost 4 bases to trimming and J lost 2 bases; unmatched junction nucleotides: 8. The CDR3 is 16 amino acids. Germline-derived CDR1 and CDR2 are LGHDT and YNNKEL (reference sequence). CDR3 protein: CASSPRLAAMQETQYF. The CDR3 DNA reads TGTGCCAGCAGCCCAAGACTAGCGGCAATGCAAGAGACCCAGTACTTC.

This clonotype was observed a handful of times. The CDR3 nucleotides are TGTGATCCGCAAGCGGCTAGCTCCTACGAGCAGTACTTC. This encodes CDPQAASSYEQYF. This rearrangement joins TRBV6-5 to TRBJ2-7, with a weak D call TRBD2 (5 bases). Germline lookup yields CDR1 MNHEY and CDR2 SVGAGI. The CDR3 sequence is 13 residues long.

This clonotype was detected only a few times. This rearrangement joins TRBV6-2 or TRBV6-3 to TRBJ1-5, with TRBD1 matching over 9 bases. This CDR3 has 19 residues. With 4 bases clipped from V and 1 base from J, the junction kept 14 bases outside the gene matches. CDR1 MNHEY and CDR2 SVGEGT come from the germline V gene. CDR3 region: CASSWVGRTGGQSNQPQHF. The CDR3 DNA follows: TGTGCCAGCAGTTGGGTAGGCCGAACAGGGGGCCAGAGCAATCAGCCCCAGCATTTT.

CDR3 residues: CASSFLLGRGNNEQFF. CDR3 DNA sequence: TGTGCCAGCAGTTTCCTATTGGGGAGAGGGAACAATGAGCAGTTCTTC. The rearrangement links TRBV7-8 to TRBJ2-1; maybe TRBD2 (5 bases). The CDR3 sequence is 16 residues long. Trimming cost V 6 bases and J 5 bases, with 20 bases left between them. Per the germline V gene, CDR1 is SGHVS and CDR2 is FQNEAQ.

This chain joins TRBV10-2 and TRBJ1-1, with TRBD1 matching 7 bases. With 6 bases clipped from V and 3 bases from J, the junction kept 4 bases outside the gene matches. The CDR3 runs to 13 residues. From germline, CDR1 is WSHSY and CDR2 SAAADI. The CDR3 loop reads CASSHGTDTEAFF. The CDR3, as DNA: TGCGCCAGCAGCCATGGGACAGACACTGAAGCTTTCTTT.

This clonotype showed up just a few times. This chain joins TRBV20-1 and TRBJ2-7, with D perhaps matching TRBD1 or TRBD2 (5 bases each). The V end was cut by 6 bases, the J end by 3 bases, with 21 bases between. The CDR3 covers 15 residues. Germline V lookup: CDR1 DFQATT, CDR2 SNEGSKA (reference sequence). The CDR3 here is CSAKRPRDGVYEQYF. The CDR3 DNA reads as TGCAGTGCCAAGCGCCCGAGGGACGGAGTCTACGAGCAGTACTTC.

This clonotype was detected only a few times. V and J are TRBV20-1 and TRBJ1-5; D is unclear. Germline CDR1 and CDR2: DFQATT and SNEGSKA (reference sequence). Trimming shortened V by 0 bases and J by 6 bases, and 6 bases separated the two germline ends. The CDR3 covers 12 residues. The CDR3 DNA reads TGCAGTGCTAGAGATCAAGTTCAGCCCCAGCATTTT. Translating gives CSARDQVQPQHF.

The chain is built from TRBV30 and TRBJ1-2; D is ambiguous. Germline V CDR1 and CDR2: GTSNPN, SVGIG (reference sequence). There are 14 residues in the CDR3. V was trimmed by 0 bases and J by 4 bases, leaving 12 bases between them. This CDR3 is CAWSVHSPTYGYTF. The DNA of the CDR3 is TGTGCCTGGAGTGTACACAGCCCCACCTATGGCTACACCTTC.

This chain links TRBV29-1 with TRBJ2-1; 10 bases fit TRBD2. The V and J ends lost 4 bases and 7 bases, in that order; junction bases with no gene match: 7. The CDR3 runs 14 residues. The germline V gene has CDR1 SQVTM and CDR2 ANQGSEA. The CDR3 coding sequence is TGCAGCGTTGGGGGACTAGCGCATATGAATGAGCAGTTCTTC. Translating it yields CSVGGLAHMNEQFF.

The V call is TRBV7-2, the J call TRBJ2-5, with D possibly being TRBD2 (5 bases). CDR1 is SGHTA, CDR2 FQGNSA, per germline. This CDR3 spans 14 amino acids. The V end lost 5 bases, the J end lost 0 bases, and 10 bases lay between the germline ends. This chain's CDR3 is CASSRRADQETQYF. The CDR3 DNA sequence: TGTGCCAGCAGCAGACGAGCGGACCAAGAGACCCAGTACTTC.

CDR3 protein: CATSRQGDGYTF. In DNA, the CDR3 is TGTGCCACCAGTCGACAGGGAGATGGCTACACCTTC. The rearrangement joins TRBV24-1 to TRBJ1-2, with TRBD1 matching 7 bases. V dropped 6 bases and J dropped 6; count of bases not matched to a gene: 3. Germline CDR1 is KGHDR and CDR2 is SFDVKD. The CDR3 totals 12 residues.

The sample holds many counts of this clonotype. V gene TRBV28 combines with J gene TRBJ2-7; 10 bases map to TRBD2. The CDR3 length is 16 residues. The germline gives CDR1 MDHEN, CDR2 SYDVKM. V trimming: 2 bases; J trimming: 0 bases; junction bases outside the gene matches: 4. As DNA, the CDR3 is TGTGCCAGCAGTTTACAGCGGGAGGGTCTCTCCTACGAGCAGTACTTC. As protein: CASSLQREGLSYEQYF.

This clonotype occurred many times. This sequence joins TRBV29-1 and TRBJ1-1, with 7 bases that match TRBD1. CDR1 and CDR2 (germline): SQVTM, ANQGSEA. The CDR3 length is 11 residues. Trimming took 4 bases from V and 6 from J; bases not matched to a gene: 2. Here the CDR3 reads CSVGQGAEAFF. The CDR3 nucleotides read TGCAGCGTTGGACAGGGCGCTGAAGCTTTCTTT.

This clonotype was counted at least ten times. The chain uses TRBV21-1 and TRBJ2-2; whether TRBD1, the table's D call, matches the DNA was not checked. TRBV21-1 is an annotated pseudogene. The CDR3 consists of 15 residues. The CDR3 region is CASSPRDRLSGELFF. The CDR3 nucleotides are TGTGCCAGCAGCCCCCGGGACAGGTTATCCGGGGAGCTGTTTTTT.